One sample yielded the 19 T cell receptor beta chains listed below, sequenced in a study of CD8+ T cells in alopecia areata. Treatment noted: oral pan-JAK inhibitor, 5-10 mg twice daily. After isolation, RNA underwent reverse transcription to generate cDNA as the sequencing template. Data came from immunoSEQ multiplex PCR; TCRdb stores just in-frame clones and leaves some out. The sample has about 180,000 clones, about 55% seen once; the top ten hold 10% to 12%. Source: CD8+ T cells sorted from blood, taken at week 24, from a patient treated with tofacitinib. These TCRs come from a human donor with alopecia areata.

This chain connects TRBV15 to TRBJ1-5, with 8 bases identical to TRBD1. The germline V gene encodes CDR1 LNHNV and CDR2 YYDKDF (reference sequence). The V segment lost 5 bases and the J segment 0 bases; nucleotides outside the gene matches: 6. The CDR3 has 16 amino acids. CDR3: CATSPDTGGSNQPQHF. CDR3 DNA: TGTGCCACCAGCCCGGACACAGGGGGTAGCAATCAGCCCCAGCATTTT. The whole variable domain, filled in from reference TRBV15 and TRBJ1-5, reads DAMVIQNPRYQVTQFGKPVTLSCSQTLNHNVMYWYQQKSSQAPKLLFHYYDKDFNNEADTPDNFQSRRPNTSFCFLDIRSPGLGDTAMYLCATSPDTGGSNQPQHFGDGTRLSIL.

The chain uses TRBV30 and TRBJ1-2; D uncertain. The CDR3 extends over 12 amino acids. V gave up 0 bases and J gave up 2 bases, with 4 bases separating them. CDR1 and CDR2 from the germline V gene are GTSNPN and SVGIG (reference sequence). CDR3 residues: CAWSVPNYGYTF. The DNA of the CDR3 is TGTGCCTGGAGTGTACCCAACTATGGCTACACCTTC.

The rearrangement uses TRBV7-8 and TRBJ1-5; possible D gene TRBD1, 5 bases. V lost 8 bases, J lost 5 bases, and 10 bases lay in between. Per germline, CDR1 SGHVS and CDR2 FQNEAQ. The CDR3 loop spans 12 amino acids. DNA of the CDR3: TGTGCCAGCGGGGGTGGGGATCAGCCCCAGCATTTT. Encoded protein: CASGGGDQPQHF.

This chain uses TRBV9 with TRBJ1-1; tentatively, D is TRBD1 (6 bases). CDR3 length: 17 amino acids. Trimming stripped 5 bases from V and 2 bases from J, with 22 bases between. Germline CDR1 SGDLS, CDR2 YYNGEE. CDR3 sequence (DNA): TGTGCCAGCAGTCCTTCCAGGTTTACAGGGACCAACACTGAAGCTTTCTTT. This encodes CASSPSRFTGTNTEAFF.

The chain is built from TRBV4-1 and TRBJ2-7; 9 bases fit TRBD1. There are 16 residues in the CDR3. The V and J ends lost 2 bases and 2 bases, in that order; junction bases with no gene match: 7. The germline gives CDR1 MGHRA, CDR2 YSYEKL. The CDR3, as DNA: TGCGCCAGCAGCCAATGGGACAGGGCCCCTGCCTACGAGCAGTACTTC. Encoded protein: CASSQWDRAPAYEQYF.

This rearrangement joins TRBV11-2 to TRBJ2-5; TRBD1 aligns across 11 bases. The junction had 6 bases not matched to a gene; V was cut back by 11 bases and J by 4 bases. CDR1 is SGHAT and CDR2 is FQNNGV in the germline V gene. The CDR3 spans 13 residues. The CDR3 DNA sequence: TGTGCCTCCCGGACAGGGGGCTTAGAGACCCAGTACTTC. It codes for CASRTGGLETQYF.

The J gene is TRBJ2-1, the V gene TRBV7-9; possible D gene TRBD2, 6 bases. CDR3 length: 16 amino acids. Germline V gene lookup returns CDR1 SEHNR and CDR2 FQNEAQ (reference sequence). The ends were cut back, 5 bases at V and 4 bases at J, with 18 bases in the middle. DNA for the CDR3: TGTGCCAGCAGCCACTCTAGCGCCCCCGCTTACAATGAGCAGTTCTTC. It translates to CASSHSSAPAYNEQFF. The entire variable domain, with the rest obtained from reference TRBV7-9 and TRBJ2-1, is as follows: DTGVSQNPRHKITKRGQNVTFRCDPISEHNRLYWYRQTLGQGPEFLTYFQNEAQLEKSRLLSDRFSAERPKGSFSTLEIQRTEQGDSAMYLCASSHSSAPAYNEQFFGPGTRLTVL.

The chain uses TRBV25-1 and TRBJ2-2; D is uncertain. Trimming removed 1 base at V and 6 bases at J, with 9 bases between. CDR1 and CDR2 from the germline V gene are MGHDK and SYGVNS. This CDR3 comprises 14 residues. This chain's CDR3 is CASSEFLGSGELFF. CDR3 DNA: TGTGCCAGCAGTGAATTCTTGGGATCCGGGGAGCTGTTTTTT.

This rearrangement joins TRBV13 to TRBJ2-3; weak D call: TRBD1 (5 bases). The CDR3 is 15 amino acids. V shed 1 base and J shed 1 base, with 9 bases lying between them. Germline V gene sequence: CDR1 PRHDT, CDR2 FYEKMQ (reference sequence). The CDR3 sequence: CASSLVQVRTDTQYF. CDR3 sequence (DNA): TGTGCCAGCAGCTTAGTACAGGTCCGCACAGATACGCAGTATTTT.

The chain links TRBV29-1 to TRBJ1-1; no clear D. Trimming removed 4 bases at V and 3 bases at J, with 6 bases between. This CDR3 contains 11 residues. From germline, CDR1 is SQVTM and CDR2 ANQGSEA. CDR3 DNA: TGCAGCGTTGTAGCAGACACTGAAGCTTTCTTT. It encodes CSVVADTEAFF.

The chain uses TRBV7-3 and TRBJ2-2; D gene uncertain. Germline CDR1 reads SGHTA; CDR2 reads FQGTGA. There are 12 residues in the CDR3. Trimming removed 6 bases from V and 4 bases from J, with 6 bases in between. The CDR3 reads CASSYTTGELFF. The CDR3 DNA is TGTGCCAGCAGTTACACCACCGGGGAGCTGTTTTTT.

This clone was detected only once. The genes are TRBV27 and TRBJ2-1; 10 bases map to TRBD2. The CDR3 extends over 14 amino acids. Germline V lookup: CDR1 MNHEY, CDR2 SMNVEV (reference sequence). The junction had 5 bases not matched to a gene; V was cut back by 3 bases and J by 9 bases. The CDR3 protein is CASSFEERGGEQFF. CDR3 in DNA: TGTGCCAGCAGTTTTGAGGAGCGGGGGGGTGAGCAGTTCTTC.

Concerning this clone: The sample has other DNA sequences that encode this CDR3 too. The rearrangement links TRBV6-5 to TRBJ2-2; D unclear. The CDR3 has 13 amino acids. Germline lookup yields CDR1 MNHEY and CDR2 SVGAGI. V lost 3 bases, J lost 3 bases, and 5 bases lay in between. The CDR3 DNA reads TGTGCCAGCAGTTATGGTGACACCGGGGAGCTGTTTTTT. Translation: CASSYGDTGELFF.

This clone appeared once. The gene calls are TRBV30 and TRBJ1-1; the D is unclear. V was pared by 5 bases and J by 3 bases, with 13 bases between. Germline CDR1 and CDR2: GTSNPN and SVGIG (reference sequence). CDR3 size: 13 residues. CDR3 residues: CAWAPGSYTEAFF. The DNA for the CDR3 is TGTGCCTGGGCGCCGGGCAGCTACACTGAAGCTTTCTTT.

The chain recombines TRBV12-5 with TRBJ2-5, with 12 bases fitting TRBD1. The DNA matches TRBJ2-7 better at its end, which makes the J call doubtful. CDR1 LGHNT and CDR2 FRNRAP come from the germline V gene. This CDR3 is built from 16 residues. The CDR3: CASGSTGTGGFNEQYF. Here the CDR3 DNA reads TGTGCTAGTGGTAGCACCGGGACAGGGGGCTTCAACGAGCAGTACTTC.

This sequence joins TRBV11-2 and TRBJ2-3; a weak D match, TRBD1 (6 bases). The ends were cut back, 5 bases at V and 7 bases at J, with 10 bases in the middle. Germline CDR1 is SGHAT and CDR2 is FQNNGV. The CDR3 has 12 residues. This CDR3 is CASSLGTYTQYF. In nucleotides, the CDR3 is TGTGCCAGCAGCCTCGGGACATATACGCAGTATTTT.

The V and J genes are TRBV4-3 and TRBJ2-3; D is unclear. V lost 4 bases and J 1 base, leaving 3 bases between the germline ends. The CDR3 is 12 amino acids. Germline values: CDR1 LGHNA, CDR2 YSLEER. The CDR3 protein is CASSRGTDTQYF. As DNA, the CDR3 is TGCGCCAGCAGCCGGGGCACAGATACGCAGTATTTT.

The V call is TRBV6-5, the J call TRBJ1-5, with D possibly matching TRBD1 (6 bases). Looked up from germline, CDR1 is MNHEY and CDR2 is SVGAGI. The CDR3 totals 14 residues. Trimming pared 6 bases from V and 5 bases from J, leaving 14 bases between. The CDR3: CASRPQGSDQPQHF. The DNA for the CDR3 is TGTGCCAGCAGACCACAGGGAAGCGATCAGCCCCAGCATTTT.

The J gene is TRBJ2-3, the V gene TRBV5-6, with 7 bases lining up with TRBD2. CDR3 size: 16 residues. Germline V gene data show CDR1 as SGHDT and CDR2 as YYEEEE. V lost 4 bases to trimming and J lost 2 bases; unmatched junction nucleotides: 10. Here the CDR3 reads CASSQHRDYLTDTQYF. The CDR3 coding sequence is TGTGCCAGCAGCCAGCACCGGGACTACCTCACAGATACGCAGTATTTT. The full variable domain, completed using reference TRBV5-6 and TRBJ2-3, is DAGVTQSPTHLIKTRGQQVTLRCSPKSGHDTVSWYQQALGQGPQFIFQYYEEEERQRGNFPDRFSGHQFPNYSSELNVNALLLGDSALYLCASSQHRDYLTDTQYFGPGTRLTVL.